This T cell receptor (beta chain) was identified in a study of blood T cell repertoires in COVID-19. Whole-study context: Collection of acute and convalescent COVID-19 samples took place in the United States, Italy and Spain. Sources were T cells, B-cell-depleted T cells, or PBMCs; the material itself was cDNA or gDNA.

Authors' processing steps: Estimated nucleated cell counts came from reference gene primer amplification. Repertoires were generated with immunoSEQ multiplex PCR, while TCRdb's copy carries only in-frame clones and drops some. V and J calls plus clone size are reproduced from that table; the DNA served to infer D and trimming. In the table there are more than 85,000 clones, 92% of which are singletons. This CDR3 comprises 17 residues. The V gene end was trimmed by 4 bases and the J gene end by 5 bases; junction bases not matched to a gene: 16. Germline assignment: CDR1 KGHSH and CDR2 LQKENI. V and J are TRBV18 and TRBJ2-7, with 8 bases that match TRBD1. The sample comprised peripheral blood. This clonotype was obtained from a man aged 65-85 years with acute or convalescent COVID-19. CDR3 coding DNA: TGTGCCAGCTCACGAACAGGGGGATTAGGAGGCTGGCACGAGCAGTACTTC. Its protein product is CASSRTGGLGGWHEQYF.